Presented here are 2 T cell receptor beta chains from one specimen sequenced in a study of T cells expressing NK-cell markers. With the 5' RACE reads reprocessed, TCRdb shows one record per CDR3 protein and no DNA. The sample table includes roughly 350,000 distinct CDR3 sequences. Sequencing was performed on blood T cells: a sorted CD56 or NKG2C T cell subset, CD4+ or CD8+ T cells, or bulk PBMC T cells (not recorded which). These receptors came from a man aged 18-75 years in good health.

This CDR3 is CASSEFSGGKQETQYF. This rearrangement joins TRBV25-1 to TRBJ2-5; the D call of TRBD2 rests on TCRdb alone, since no DNA is present to check it. Germline assignment: CDR1 MGHDK and CDR2 SYGVNS. The CDR3 runs to 16 residues.

The chain has TRBV3-1 and TRBJ2-3; TCRdb's D gene call, TRBD1, goes unchecked for lack of DNA. The CDR3 length is 16 residues. Germline-derived CDR1 and CDR2 are LGHDT and YNNKEL (reference sequence). CDR3 residues: CASSPMGGLNGDTQYF.